A selection of T cell receptor beta chains follows, all from one sample in a study of shared clonotypes between healthy human individuals. The data were produced by immunoSEQ multiplex PCR, yet TCRdb's version contains in-frame clones alone and is incomplete. The sample records fewer than 400,000 clones, around 67% being singletons. Sequencing was carried out using memory CD4+ T cells sorted from blood. Source of these receptors: a man aged 30 to 39 in good health. The CDR3 runs from the conserved cysteine through the conserved F or W. Fields, in order: J gene, D gene, clone size, V gene, CDR3 protein, CDR3 DNA. D genes are given only for firm matches. Expanded clones are given a class, and other clones once, few, many or no size at all.

TRBJ1-2 NA few TRBV11-2 CASSLAPGRGYGYTF TGTGCCAGCAGCTTAGCCCCGGGCAGGGGCTATGGCTACACCTTC
TRBJ2-5 NA few TRBV7-9 CASRPAGGVETQYF TGTGCCAGCAGGCCGGCAGGGGGGGTGGAGACCCAGTACTTC
TRBJ2-7 TRBD2 NA TRBV6-1 CASSEGSRRESSYEQYF TGTGCCAGCAGTGAAGGATCTCGGCGGGAGAGCTCCTACGAGCAGTACTTC
TRBJ2-1 NA NA TRBV7-2 CASNWDQTYNEQFF TGTGCCAGCAATTGGGACCAAACCTACAATGAGCAGTTCTTC
TRBJ1-5 NA NA TRBV25-1 CASSEQEGLGNQPQHF TGTGCCAGCAGTGAACAGGAGGGGTTGGGCAATCAGCCCCAGCATTTT
TRBJ1-5 NA NA TRBV19 CASSTLDINSNQPQHF TGTGCCAGTAGTACCTTGGACATCAATAGCAATCAGCCCCAGCATTTT
TRBJ1-5 NA NA TRBV19 CATDGGGNQPQHF TGTGCCACCGACGGGGGGGGGAATCAGCCCCAGCATTTT
TRBJ1-2 TRBD1 NA TRBV15 CATSSGTGFEENYGYTF TGTGCCACCAGCTCGGGGACAGGCTTCGAGGAAAACTATGGCTACACCTTC
TRBJ2-2 NA few TRBV19 CASSIGGSNTGELFF TGTGCCAGTAGTATAGGGGGCTCAAACACCGGGGAGCTGTTTTTT
TRBJ2-7 NA NA TRBV7-9 CASSFGGLNSYEQYF TGTGCCAGCAGCTTTGGGGGGCTGAACTCCTACGAGCAGTACTTC
TRBJ2-3 TRBD2 NA TRBV7-3 CASSLGLSGRADDTQYF TGTGCCAGCAGCTTAGGGCTTAGCGGGAGGGCCGACGATACGCAGTATTTT
TRBJ1-3 NA NA TRBV7-8 CASSTDGRSGNTIYF TGTGCCAGCAGCACCGACGGGCGCTCTGGAAACACCATATATTTT
TRBJ2-3 NA NA TRBV19 CASSGRVTDTQYF TGTGCCAGTAGCGGGCGGGTCACAGATACGCAGTATTTT
TRBJ2-1 NA NA TRBV7-7 CASSLVGGVSYNEQFF TGTGCTAGCAGCTTAGTTGGAGGGGTCTCCTACAATGAGCAGTTCTTC
TRBJ1-5 NA NA TRBV27 CASSFDSNQPQHF TGTGCCAGCAGTTTCGATAGCAATCAGCCCCAGCATTTT
TRBJ2-7 TRBD1 NA TRBV6-5 CASSRDRDLIF TGTGCCAGCAGTCGGGACAGGGATCTTATTTTC
TRBJ2-7 TRBD2 many TRBV27 CASSLSFVGGPREQYF TGTGCCAGCAGTTTATCGTTTGTGGGAGGGCCGAGAGAGCAGTACTTC
TRBJ1-1 TRBD1 few TRBV6-6 CASLTGVNTEAFF TGTGCCAGTCTAACAGGGGTGAACACTGAAGCTTTCTTT
TRBJ2-5 NA NA TRBV18 CASSPGLWQETQYF TGTGCCAGCTCACCAGGGCTCTGGCAAGAGACCCAGTACTTC
TRBJ2-3 NA NA TRBV7-6 CASSESPMWTDTQYF TGTGCCAGCAGCGAGTCACCGATGTGGACAGATACGCAGTATTTT
TRBJ1-5 NA NA TRBV18 CASSPLGGRQPQHF TGTGCCAGCTCACCTCTCGGGGGCCGGCAGCCCCAGCATTTT
TRBJ2-7 NA NA TRBV5-4 CASRAAHSYEQYF TGTGCCAGCAGGGCGGCTCATTCCTACGAGCAGTACTTC
TRBJ2-6 NA NA TRBV12-2 CASRPPPKANVLTF TGTGCAAGTCGCCCGCCACCGAAGGCCAACGTCCTGACTTTC
TRBJ2-3 NA once TRBV5-1 CASSRLGAGTDTQYF TGCGCCAGCAGCCGCCTCGGGGCGGGAACAGATACGCAGTATTTT
TRBJ1-1 NA NA TRBV5-1 CASSPQDPAEAFF TGCGCCAGCAGCCCCCAGGACCCCGCGGAAGCTTTCTTT
TRBJ2-3 TRBD2 NA TRBV7-2 CASSPTGGEDTQYF TGTGCCAGCAGCCCGACGGGGGGAGAAGATACGCAGTATTTT
TRBJ1-1 NA NA TRBV7-2 CASSLGGVEFTEAFF TGTGCCAGCAGCTTAGGGGGCGTGGAGTTCACTGAAGCTTTCTTT
TRBJ1-3 NA few TRBV5-5 CASSLTVTSGNTIYF TGTGCCAGCAGCTTAACAGTAACGTCTGGAAACACCATATATTTT
TRBJ1-5 NA few TRBV30 CAWSVSRQPKQPQHF TGTGCCTGGAGTGTATCCCGACAGCCAAAACAGCCCCAGCATTTT
TRBJ2-7 TRBD1 NA TRBV11-2 CASSPGTGGALYEQYF TGTGCCAGCAGCCCAGGGACAGGGGGTGCCCTCTACGAGCAGTACTTC
TRBJ2-1 TRBD2 NA TRBV18 CASSPPIGTSGDSSYNEQFF TGTGCCAGCTCACCACCAATTGGGACTAGCGGGGACAGCTCCTACAATGAGCAGTTCTTC
TRBJ2-2 NA few TRBV19 CASRVGKPSTGELFF TGTGCCAGTAGGGTTGGGAAACCGAGCACCGGGGAGCTGTTTTTT
TRBJ2-5 NA NA TRBV15 CATGRLGETQYF TGTGCCACCGGGCGGCTCGGAGAGACCCAGTACTTC
TRBJ2-7 NA NA TRBV19 CASSISGRLYEQYF TGTGCCAGTAGTATAAGTGGTAGACTATACGAGCAGTACTTC
TRBJ2-3 TRBD1 NA TRBV28 CASSEFTVQGAGDTQYF TGTGCCAGCAGCGAGTTTACCGTACAGGGGGCGGGAGATACGCAGTATTTT
TRBJ1-1 NA NA TRBV2 CASSESGQGNTEAFF TGTGCCAGCAGTGAATCCGGTCAGGGGAACACTGAAGCTTTCTTT
TRBJ2-7 TRBD1 many TRBV11-2 CASSPIARQGVYEQYF TGTGCCAGCAGCCCGATCGCGAGACAGGGGGTTTACGAGCAGTACTTC
TRBJ2-1 NA once TRBV18 CASSPPGTLYNEQFF TGTGCCAGCTCACCACCGGGGACTCTTTACAATGAGCAGTTCTTC
TRBJ2-1 NA NA TRBV5-1 CASSFEAVSYNEQFF TGCGCCAGCAGCTTCGAAGCGGTCTCCTACAATGAGCAGTTCTTC
TRBJ2-7 TRBD1 NA TRBV10-3 CAISDFDRGRYEQYF TGTGCCATCAGTGACTTTGACAGGGGAAGGTACGAGCAGTACTTC
TRBJ2-1 NA NA TRBV7-9 CASSQDITGEQFF TGTGCCAGCAGCCAAGATATCACAGGTGAGCAGTTCTTC
TRBJ2-5 NA NA TRBV18 CASSPEFVTPKGTQYF TGTGCCAGCTCACCAGAGTTCGTCACACCCAAAGGTACCCAGTACTTC
TRBJ1-2 NA NA TRBV7-9 CASSSQQGLGYTF TGTGCCAGCAGCTCGCAACAGGGACTTGGCTACACCTTC
TRBJ2-7 NA NA TRBV11-2 CASSLDHGIQISSYEQYF TGTGCCAGCAGCTTAGATCACGGGATTCAGATAAGCTCCTACGAGCAGTACTTC
TRBJ1-1 NA few TRBV19 CASRRGVNTEAFF TGTGCCAGTAGACGGGGGGTGAACACTGAAGCTTTCTTT
TRBJ2-6 NA few TRBV2 CASSLGANVLTF TGTGCCAGCAGCCTCGGGGCCAACGTCCTGACTTTC
TRBJ1-4 TRBD1 NA TRBV5-1 CASSLAPTGGGEKLFF TGCGCCAGCAGCTTGGCTCCCACAGGGGGCGGTGAAAAACTGTTTTTT